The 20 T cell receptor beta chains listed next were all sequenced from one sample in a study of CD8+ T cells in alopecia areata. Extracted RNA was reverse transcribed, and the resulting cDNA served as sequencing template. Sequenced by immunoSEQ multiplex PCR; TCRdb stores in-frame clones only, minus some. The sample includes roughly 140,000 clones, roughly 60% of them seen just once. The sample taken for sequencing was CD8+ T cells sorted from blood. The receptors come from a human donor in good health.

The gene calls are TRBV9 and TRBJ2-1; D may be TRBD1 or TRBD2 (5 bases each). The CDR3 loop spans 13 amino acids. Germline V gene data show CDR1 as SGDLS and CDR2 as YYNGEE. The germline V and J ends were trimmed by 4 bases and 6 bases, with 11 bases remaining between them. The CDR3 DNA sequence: TGTGCCAGCAGCCCCAGTGGGGGCAATGAGCAGTTCTTC. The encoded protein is CASSPSGGNEQFF.

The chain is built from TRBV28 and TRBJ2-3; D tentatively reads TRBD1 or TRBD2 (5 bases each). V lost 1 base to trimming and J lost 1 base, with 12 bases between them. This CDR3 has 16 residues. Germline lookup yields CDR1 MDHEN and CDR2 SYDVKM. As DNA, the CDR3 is TGTGCCAGCAGTTTATATGGGGGTTTCGGCACAGATACGCAGTATTTT. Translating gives CASSLYGGFGTDTQYF.

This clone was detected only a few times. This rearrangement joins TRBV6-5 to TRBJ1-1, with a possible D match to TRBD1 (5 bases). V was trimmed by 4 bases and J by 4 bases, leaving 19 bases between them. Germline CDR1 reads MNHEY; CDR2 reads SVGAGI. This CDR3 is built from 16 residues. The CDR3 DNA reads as TGTGCCAGCAGTTTACCCCCGGGACTTAAAATCACTGAAGCTTTCTTT. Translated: CASSLPPGLKITEAFF.

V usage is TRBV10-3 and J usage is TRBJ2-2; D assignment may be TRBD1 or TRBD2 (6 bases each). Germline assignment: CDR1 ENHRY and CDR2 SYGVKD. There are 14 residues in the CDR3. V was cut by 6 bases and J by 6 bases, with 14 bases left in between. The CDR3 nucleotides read TGTGCCATCAGCAACAGGGAGGTGGCCGGGGAGCTGTTTTTT. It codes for CAISNREVAGELFF.

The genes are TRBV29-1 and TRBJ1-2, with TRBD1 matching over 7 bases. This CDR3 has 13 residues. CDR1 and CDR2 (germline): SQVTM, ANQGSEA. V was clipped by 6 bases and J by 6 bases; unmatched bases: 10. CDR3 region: CSVAGQTFDGYTF. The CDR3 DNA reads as TGCAGCGTCGCGGGACAGACATTTGATGGCTACACCTTC.

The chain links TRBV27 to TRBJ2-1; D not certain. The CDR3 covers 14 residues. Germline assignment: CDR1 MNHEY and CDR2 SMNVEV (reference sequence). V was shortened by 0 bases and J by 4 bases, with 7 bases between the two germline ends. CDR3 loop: CASSLSVAYNEQFF. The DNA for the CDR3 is TGTGCCAGCAGTTTATCGGTTGCTTACAATGAGCAGTTCTTC.

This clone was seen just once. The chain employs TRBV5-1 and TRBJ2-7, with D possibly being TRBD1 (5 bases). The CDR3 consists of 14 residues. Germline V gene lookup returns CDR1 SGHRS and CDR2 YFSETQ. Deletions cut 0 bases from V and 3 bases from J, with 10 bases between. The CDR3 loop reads CASSLGQDNYEQYF. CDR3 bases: TGCGCCAGCAGCTTGGGGCAGGACAACTACGAGCAGTACTTC.

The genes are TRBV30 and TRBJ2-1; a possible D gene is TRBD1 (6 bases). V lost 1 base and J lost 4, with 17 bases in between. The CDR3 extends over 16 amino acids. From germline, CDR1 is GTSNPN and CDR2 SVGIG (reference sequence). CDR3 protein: CAWSAIQGRGYNEQFF. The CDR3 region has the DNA TGTGCCTGGAGTGCGATACAGGGAAGAGGGTACAATGAGCAGTTCTTC.

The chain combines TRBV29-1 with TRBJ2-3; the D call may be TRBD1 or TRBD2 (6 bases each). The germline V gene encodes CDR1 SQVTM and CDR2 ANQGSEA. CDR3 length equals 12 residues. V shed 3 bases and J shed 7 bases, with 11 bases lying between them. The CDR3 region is CSVELGGNTQYF. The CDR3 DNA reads TGCAGCGTTGAGTTGGGGGGCAATACGCAGTATTTT.

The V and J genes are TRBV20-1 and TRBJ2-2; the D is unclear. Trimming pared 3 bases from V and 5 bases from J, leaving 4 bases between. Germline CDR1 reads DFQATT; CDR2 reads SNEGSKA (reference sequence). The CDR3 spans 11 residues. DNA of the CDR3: TGCAGTGCTAGTAAGACCGGGGAGCTGTTTTTT. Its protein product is CSASKTGELFF.

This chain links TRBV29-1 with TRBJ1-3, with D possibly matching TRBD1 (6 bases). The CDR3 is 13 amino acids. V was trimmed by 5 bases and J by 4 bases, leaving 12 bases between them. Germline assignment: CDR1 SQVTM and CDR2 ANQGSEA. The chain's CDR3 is CSVLTGQGNTIYF. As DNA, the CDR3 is TGCAGCGTTCTTACAGGGCAAGGAAACACCATATATTTT.

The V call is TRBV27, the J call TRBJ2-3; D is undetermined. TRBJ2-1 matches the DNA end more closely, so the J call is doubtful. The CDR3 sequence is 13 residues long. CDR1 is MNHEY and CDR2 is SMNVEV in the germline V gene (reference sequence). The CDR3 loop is CASSLEPYNEQFF. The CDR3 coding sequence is TGTGCCAGCAGTTTGGAACCCTACAATGAGCAGTTCTTC.

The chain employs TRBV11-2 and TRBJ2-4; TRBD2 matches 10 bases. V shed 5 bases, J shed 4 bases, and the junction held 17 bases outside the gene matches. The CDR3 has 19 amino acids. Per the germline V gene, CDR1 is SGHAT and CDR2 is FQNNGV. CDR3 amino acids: CASSEGHGTSEVSKNIQYF. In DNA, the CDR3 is TGTGCCAGCAGCGAAGGACACGGGACTAGCGAAGTCTCAAAAAACATTCAGTACTTC. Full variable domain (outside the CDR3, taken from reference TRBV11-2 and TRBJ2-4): EAGVAQSPRYKIIEKRQSVAFWCNPISGHATLYWYQQILGQGPKLLIQFQNNGVVDDSQLPKDRFSAERLKGVDSTLKIQPAKLEDSAVYLCASSEGHGTSEVSKNIQYFGAGTRLSVL.

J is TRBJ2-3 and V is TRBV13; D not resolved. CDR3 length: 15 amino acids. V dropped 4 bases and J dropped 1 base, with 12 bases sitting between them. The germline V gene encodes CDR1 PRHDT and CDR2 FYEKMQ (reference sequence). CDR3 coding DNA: TGTGCCAGCAGCTCGCCAGACCCTGGCACAGATACGCAGTATTTT. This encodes CASSSPDPGTDTQYF.

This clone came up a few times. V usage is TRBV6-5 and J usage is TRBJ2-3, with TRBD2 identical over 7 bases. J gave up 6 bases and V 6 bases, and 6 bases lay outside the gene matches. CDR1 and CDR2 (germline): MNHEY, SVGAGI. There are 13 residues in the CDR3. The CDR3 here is CASSSGKFDTQYF. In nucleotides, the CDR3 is TGTGCCAGCAGCAGCGGGAAGTTTGATACGCAGTATTTT.

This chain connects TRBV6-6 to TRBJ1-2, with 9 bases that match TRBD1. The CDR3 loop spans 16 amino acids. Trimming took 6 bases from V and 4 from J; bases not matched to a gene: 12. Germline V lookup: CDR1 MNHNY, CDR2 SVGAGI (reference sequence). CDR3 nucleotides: TGTGCCAGCAGCCCGGGACAGGGAGGGAGAGGCTATGGCTACACCTTC. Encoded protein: CASSPGQGGRGYGYTF.

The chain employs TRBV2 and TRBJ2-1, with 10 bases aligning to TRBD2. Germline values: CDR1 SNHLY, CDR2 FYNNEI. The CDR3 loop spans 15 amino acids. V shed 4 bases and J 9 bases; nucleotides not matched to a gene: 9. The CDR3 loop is CASSGWGLALGEQFF. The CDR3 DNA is TGTGCCAGCAGTGGGTGGGGACTAGCGCTAGGTGAGCAGTTCTTC.

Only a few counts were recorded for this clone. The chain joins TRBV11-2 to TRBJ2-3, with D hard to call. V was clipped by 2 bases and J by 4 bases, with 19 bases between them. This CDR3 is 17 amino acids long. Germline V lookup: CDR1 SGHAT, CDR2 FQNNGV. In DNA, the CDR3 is TGTGCCAGCAGCTTAAATTTCGCGGAGAGTGGTGCAGATACGCAGTATTTT. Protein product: CASSLNFAESGADTQYF.

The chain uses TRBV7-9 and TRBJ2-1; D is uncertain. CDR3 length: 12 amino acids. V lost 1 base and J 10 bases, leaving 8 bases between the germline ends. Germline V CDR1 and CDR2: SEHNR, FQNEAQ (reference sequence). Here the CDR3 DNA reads TGTGCCAGCAGCTTAGGGGTTGGGGAGCAGTTCTTC. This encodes CASSLGVGEQFF.

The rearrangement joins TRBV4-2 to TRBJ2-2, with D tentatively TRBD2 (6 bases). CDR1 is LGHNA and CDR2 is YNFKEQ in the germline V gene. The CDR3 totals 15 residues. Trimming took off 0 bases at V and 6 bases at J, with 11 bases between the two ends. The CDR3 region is CASSQERGVAGELFF. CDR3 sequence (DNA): TGTGCCAGCAGCCAAGAGCGGGGAGTAGCCGGGGAGCTGTTTTTT.